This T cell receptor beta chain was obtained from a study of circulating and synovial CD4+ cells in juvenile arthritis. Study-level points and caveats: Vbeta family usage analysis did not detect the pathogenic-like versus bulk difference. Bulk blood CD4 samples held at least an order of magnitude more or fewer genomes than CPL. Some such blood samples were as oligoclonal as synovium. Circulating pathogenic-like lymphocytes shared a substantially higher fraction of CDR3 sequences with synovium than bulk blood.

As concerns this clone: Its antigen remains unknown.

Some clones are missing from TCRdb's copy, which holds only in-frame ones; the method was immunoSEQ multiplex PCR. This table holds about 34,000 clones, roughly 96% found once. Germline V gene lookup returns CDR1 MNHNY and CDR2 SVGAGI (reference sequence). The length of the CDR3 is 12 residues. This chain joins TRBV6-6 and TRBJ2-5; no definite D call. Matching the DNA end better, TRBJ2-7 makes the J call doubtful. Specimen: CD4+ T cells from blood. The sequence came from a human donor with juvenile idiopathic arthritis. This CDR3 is CASSPGPYEQYF. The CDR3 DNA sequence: TGTGCCAGCAGCCCAGGCCCCTACGAGCAGTACTTC.